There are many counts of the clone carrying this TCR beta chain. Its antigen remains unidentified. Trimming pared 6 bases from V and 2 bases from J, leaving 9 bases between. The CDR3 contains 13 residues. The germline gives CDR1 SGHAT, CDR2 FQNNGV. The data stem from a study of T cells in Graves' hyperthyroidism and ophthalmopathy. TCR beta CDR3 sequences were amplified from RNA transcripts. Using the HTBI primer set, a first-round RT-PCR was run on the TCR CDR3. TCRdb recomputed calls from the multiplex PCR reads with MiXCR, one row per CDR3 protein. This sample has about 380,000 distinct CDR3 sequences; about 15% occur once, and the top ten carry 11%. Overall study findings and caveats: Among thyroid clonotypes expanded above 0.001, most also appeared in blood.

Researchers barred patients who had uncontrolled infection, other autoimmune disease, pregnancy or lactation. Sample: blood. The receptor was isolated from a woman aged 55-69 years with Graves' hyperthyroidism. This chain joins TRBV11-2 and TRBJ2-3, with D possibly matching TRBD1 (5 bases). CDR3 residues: CASRQTATDTQYF. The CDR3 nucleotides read TGTGCCAGCAGGCAGACAGCCACAGATACGCAGTATTTT.